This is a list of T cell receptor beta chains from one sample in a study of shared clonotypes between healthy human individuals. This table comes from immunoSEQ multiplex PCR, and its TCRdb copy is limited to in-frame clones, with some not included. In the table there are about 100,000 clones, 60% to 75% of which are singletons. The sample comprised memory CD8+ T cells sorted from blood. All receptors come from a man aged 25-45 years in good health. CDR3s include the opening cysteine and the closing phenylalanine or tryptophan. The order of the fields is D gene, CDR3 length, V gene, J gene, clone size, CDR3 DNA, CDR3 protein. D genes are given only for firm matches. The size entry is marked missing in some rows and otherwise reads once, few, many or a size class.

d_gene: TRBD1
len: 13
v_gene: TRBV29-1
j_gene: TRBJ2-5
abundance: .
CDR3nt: TGCAGCGTTGAAGCAGGGGGCGAAAAGACCCAGTACTTC
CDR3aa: CSVEAGGEKTQYF

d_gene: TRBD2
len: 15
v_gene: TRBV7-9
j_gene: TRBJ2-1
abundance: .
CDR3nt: TGTGCCAGCAGCTTCTTTGCGGGAGGGTTCAATGAGCAGTTCTTC
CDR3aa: CASSFFAGGFNEQFF

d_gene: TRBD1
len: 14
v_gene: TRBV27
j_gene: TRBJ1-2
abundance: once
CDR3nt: TGTGCCAGCAGTACCACAGGGGGCAGTCCGGTACACACCTTC
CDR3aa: CASSTTGGSPVHTF

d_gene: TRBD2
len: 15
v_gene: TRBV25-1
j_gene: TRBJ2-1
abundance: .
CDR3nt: TGTGCCAGCACGGGGCGGGAGACAGCCTACAATGAGCAGTTCTTC
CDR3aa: CASTGRETAYNEQFF

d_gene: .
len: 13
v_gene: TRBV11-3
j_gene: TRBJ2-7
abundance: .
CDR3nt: TGTGCCAGCAGCCCCAGGGAATCCTACGAGCAGTACTTC
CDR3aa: CASSPRESYEQYF

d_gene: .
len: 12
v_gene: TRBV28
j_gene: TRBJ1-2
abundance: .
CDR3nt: TGTGCCAGCAGTTTGACTCTTCCGGGCTACACCTTC
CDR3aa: CASSLTLPGYTF

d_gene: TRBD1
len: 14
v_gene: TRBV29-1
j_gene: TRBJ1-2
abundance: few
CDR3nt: TGCAGCGTTGAATCAACAGGGGGTAACTATGGCTACACCTTC
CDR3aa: CSVESTGGNYGYTF

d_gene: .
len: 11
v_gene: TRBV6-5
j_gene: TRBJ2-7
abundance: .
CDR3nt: TGTGCCAGCAGTCCGGGTGGCGAGCAGTACTTC
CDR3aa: CASSPGGEQYF

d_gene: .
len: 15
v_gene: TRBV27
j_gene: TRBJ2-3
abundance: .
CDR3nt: TGTGCCAGCAGTTGGAGGGGGTTCAGCACAGATACGCAGTATTTT
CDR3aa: CASSWRGFSTDTQYF

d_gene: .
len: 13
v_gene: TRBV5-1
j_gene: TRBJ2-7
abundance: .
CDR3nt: TGCGCCAGCAGCTTAACTGACTACTACGAGCAGTACTTC
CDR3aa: CASSLTDYYEQYF

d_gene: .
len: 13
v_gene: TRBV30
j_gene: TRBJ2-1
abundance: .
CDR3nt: TGTGCCTGGAATATATCCCTATACAATGAGCAGTTCTTC
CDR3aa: CAWNISLYNEQFF

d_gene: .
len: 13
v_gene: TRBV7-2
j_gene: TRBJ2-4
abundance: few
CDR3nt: TGTGCCAGCAGCTTAGCGTCTTGGGACATTCAGTACTTC
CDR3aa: CASSLASWDIQYF

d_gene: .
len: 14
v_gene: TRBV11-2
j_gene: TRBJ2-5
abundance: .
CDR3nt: TGTGCCAGCAGCTCCGGACAGTTTACGGAGACCCAGTACTTC
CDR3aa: CASSSGQFTETQYF

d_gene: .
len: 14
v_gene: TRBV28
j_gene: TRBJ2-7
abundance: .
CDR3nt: TGTGCCAGCAGTCTACAAGACAGCGCCTACGAGCAGTACTTC
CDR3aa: CASSLQDSAYEQYF

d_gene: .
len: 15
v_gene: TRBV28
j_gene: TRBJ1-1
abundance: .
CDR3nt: TGTGCCAGCAGTTTAGACCCCGGACAGAACACTGAAGCTTTCTTT
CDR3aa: CASSLDPGQNTEAFF

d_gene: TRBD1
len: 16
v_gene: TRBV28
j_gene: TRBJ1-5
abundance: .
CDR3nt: TGTGCCAGCAGTTTTCTTGGGACAGCATCGGGTCAGCCCCAGCATTTT
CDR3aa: CASSFLGTASGQPQHF

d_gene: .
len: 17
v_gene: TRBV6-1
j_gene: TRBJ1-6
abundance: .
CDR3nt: TGTGCCAGCAGCGAACTACAGGGATTTTTTGGCAATTCACCCCTCCACTTT
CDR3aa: CASSELQGFFGNSPLHF

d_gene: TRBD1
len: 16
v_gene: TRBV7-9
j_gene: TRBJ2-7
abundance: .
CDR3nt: TGTGCCAGCAGCCACTCCGGGACAGCTCGTTCCTACGAGCAGTACTTC
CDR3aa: CASSHSGTARSYEQYF

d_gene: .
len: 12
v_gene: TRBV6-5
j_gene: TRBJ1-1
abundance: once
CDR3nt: TGTGCCAGCAGGTCCCAGAACACTGAAGCTTTCTTT
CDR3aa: CASRSQNTEAFF

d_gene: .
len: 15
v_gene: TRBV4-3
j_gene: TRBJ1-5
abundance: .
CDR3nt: TGCGCCAGCAGCCCGGGACCTACTAGCAATCAGCCCCAGCATTTT
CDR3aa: CASSPGPTSNQPQHF

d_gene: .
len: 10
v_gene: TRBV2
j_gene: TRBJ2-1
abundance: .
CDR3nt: TGTGCCAGCGGGATTAATGAGCAGTTCTTC
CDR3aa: CASGINEQFF

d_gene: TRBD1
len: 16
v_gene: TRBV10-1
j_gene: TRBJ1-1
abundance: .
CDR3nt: TGCGCCAGCAGTTACCTTCGGGACAGGGGTCCCACTGAAGCTTTCTTT
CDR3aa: CASSYLRDRGPTEAFF

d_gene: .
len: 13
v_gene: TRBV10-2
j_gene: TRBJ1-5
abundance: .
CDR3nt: TGCGCCAGCAGCGGGGACGGAAATCAGCCCCAGCATTTT
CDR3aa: CASSGDGNQPQHF